This T cell receptor beta chain stems from a study of T cell repertoires in cytomegalovirus infection. In the study overall: Newly reported HLA-C-restricted and thoroughly characterized HLA-B-restricted CMV epitopes were employed. It can be stated that public TCR beta signatures indicated CMV infection as well as a matching HLA type. Findings and limits, study-wide: HLA-C-restricted CMV-specific TCR beta clonotypes were dominant in the ex vivo response.

One entry per CDR3 protein results from TCRdb running MiXCR on the reads. The sample includes roughly 68,000 distinct CDR3 sequences, roughly a fifth of them seen just once. The J segment lost 8 bases and the V segment lost 2 bases, leaving 4 bases of the junction unmatched. Per germline, CDR1 SGHTA and CDR2 FQGNSA. The CDR3 totals 14 residues. For this clonotype: What it binds is not known.

This sequence originates from a human donor in good health (CMV status not recorded). Some clones in this sample may be carry-over from other donors' samples. The specimen comprised CD8+ T cells from cultured PBMCs, sampled from culture after CMV antigen stimulation. The gene calls are TRBV7-2 and TRBJ2-1; 9 positions agree with TRBD1. The CDR3 reads CASSLRQGGDEQFF. In nucleotides, the CDR3 is TGTGCCAGCAGCTTAAGACAGGGGGGTGATGAGCAGTTCTTC.